A single sample is the source of the 29 T cell receptor beta chains below, sequenced in a study of blood T cell repertoires in COVID-19. Sequencing used immunoSEQ multiplex PCR; TCRdb keeps in-frame clones, though not all of them. The table has about 350,000 clones, roughly 87% seen once; the top ten hold 1%. Sequenced input: PBMCs or T cells enriched from blood (not recorded which). These receptors were obtained from a woman in her 30s who had recovered from COVID-19.

V is TRBV10-1 and J is TRBJ2-3, with D tentatively TRBD2 (6 bases). Germline CDR1 and CDR2: WNHNN and SYGVQD (reference sequence). The V end was cut by 0 bases, the J end by 3 bases, with 7 bases between. This CDR3 region has 14 residues. The DNA of the CDR3 is TGCGCCAGCAGTGAGTCTGGGGGGACAGATACGCAGTATTTT. Protein: CASSESGGTDTQYF.

This sequence joins TRBV30 and TRBJ2-2; 8 nucleotides match TRBD1. The CDR3 runs 19 residues. Trimming took 1 base from V and 6 from J; bases not matched to a gene: 19. CDR1 GTSNPN and CDR2 SVGIG come from the germline V gene (reference sequence). CDR3 in DNA: TGTGCCTGGAGTGCGAGGGAGTGGATAGACAGGGGAAAATCCGGGGAGCTGTTTTTT. Protein product: CAWSAREWIDRGKSGELFF.

The chain combines TRBV4-1 with TRBJ2-3; 10 nucleotides line up with TRBD2. This CDR3 is built from 17 residues. Germline CDR1 reads MGHRA; CDR2 reads YSYEKL. The junction had 13 bases not matched to a gene; V was cut back by 2 bases and J by 8 bases. CDR3 bases: TGCGCCAGCAGCCAACAACCCCTAGCGGGGGTCCATAGTACGCAGTATTTT. Translation gives CASSQQPLAGVHSTQYF.

This clone was found once. The chain combines TRBV20-1 with TRBJ2-3, with 8 positions matching TRBD2. This CDR3 is built from 13 residues. V gave up 3 bases and J gave up 5 bases; unmatched junction bases: 4. Germline CDR1 is DFQATT and CDR2 is SNEGSKA (reference sequence). CDR3 nucleotides: TGCAGTGCTAGTTTGGCGGGAGGAGATACGCAGTATTTT. Amino acids: CSASLAGGDTQYF.

The gene calls are TRBV2 and TRBJ1-5, with 8 bases lining up with TRBD1. This CDR3 comprises 15 residues. The ends lost 5 bases at V and 2 bases at J; junction bases unmatched: 5. CDR1 SNHLY and CDR2 FYNNEI come from the germline V gene. This CDR3 reads CASSNGQGGNQPQHF. DNA of the CDR3: TGTGCCAGCAGTAACGGACAGGGAGGCAATCAGCCCCAGCATTTT.

J is TRBJ1-2 and V is TRBV29-1, with 7 bases fitting TRBD1. Per the germline V gene, CDR1 is SQVTM and CDR2 is ANQGSEA. This CDR3 comprises 12 residues. J gave up 3 bases and V 6 bases, and 4 bases lay outside the gene matches. CDR3 sequence reads: CSVHRGHYGYTF. The CDR3 bases are TGCAGCGTGCACAGGGGCCACTATGGCTACACCTTC. Looking up the rest from reference TRBV29-1 and TRBJ1-2 gives the full variable domain: SAVISQKPSRDICQRGTSLTIQCQVDSQVTMMFWYRQQPGQSLTLIATANQGSEATYESGFVIDKFPISRPNLTFSTLTVSNMSPEDSSIYLCSVHRGHYGYTFGSGTRLTVV.

The V and J genes are TRBV6-5 and TRBJ2-2, with TRBD1 matching 9 bases. V lost 5 bases, J lost 6 bases, and 7 bases stayed unmatched. The CDR3 runs 15 residues. CDR1 and CDR2 (germline): MNHEY, SVGAGI. CDR3 in amino acids: CASSPGTGSSGELFF. The CDR3 region has the DNA TGTGCCAGCAGTCCCGGGACAGGGTCGTCCGGGGAGCTGTTTTTT.

This clone came up a few times. The chain uses TRBV6-1 and TRBJ1-2, with a possible D match to TRBD1 (5 bases). Germline V gene data show CDR1 as MNHNS and CDR2 as SASEGT. With 3 bases removed from V and 4 bases from J, the gap between germline ends came to 15 bases. The CDR3 loop spans 15 amino acids. Here the CDR3 DNA reads TGTGCCAGCAGTGAGGGGCCCACTTGGACCTATGGCTACACCTTC. Translation: CASSEGPTWTYGYTF.

V is TRBV6-1 and J is TRBJ1-5; TRBD1 is a possible D gene (6 bases). This CDR3 spans 16 amino acids. Germline CDR1 MNHNS, CDR2 SASEGT. V lost 6 bases and J 3 bases, leaving 18 bases between the germline ends. CDR3 in amino acids: CASSEQGFNYNQPQHF. The DNA of the CDR3 is TGTGCCAGCAGCGAACAGGGCTTCAATTACAATCAGCCCCAGCATTTT.

This sequence joins TRBV19 and TRBJ2-5; D gene unclear. The length of the CDR3 is 11 residues. Germline lookup yields CDR1 LNHDA and CDR2 SQIVND (reference sequence). V shed 5 bases and J shed 5 bases, with 6 bases lying between them. The CDR3 nucleotides are TGTGCCAGTAGTTTTGCGGAGACCCAGTACTTC. Its protein product is CASSFAETQYF.

In this sample, this clone turned up once. V gene TRBV2 combines with J gene TRBJ1-5; 10 nucleotides line up with TRBD1. The length of the CDR3 is 15 residues. The V segment lost 5 bases and the J segment 6 bases; nucleotides outside the gene matches: 7. From germline, CDR1 is SNHLY and CDR2 FYNNEI. CDR3: CASSPGQGVPQPQHF. CDR3 nucleotides: TGTGCCAGCAGTCCCGGACAGGGGGTCCCTCAGCCCCAGCATTTT.

The chain employs TRBV5-5 and TRBJ1-1; 10 bases align to TRBD1. V shed 3 bases, J shed 3 bases, and the junction held 5 bases outside the gene matches. From germline, CDR1 is SGHKS and CDR2 YYEKEE (reference sequence). This CDR3 has 15 amino acids. CDR3 residues: CASSWDRGTDTEAFF. The CDR3 DNA is TGTGCCAGCAGCTGGGACAGGGGTACGGACACTGAAGCTTTCTTT. Complete variable domain (other parts from reference TRBV5-5 and TRBJ1-1): DAGVTQSPTHLIKTRGQQVTLRCSPISGHKSVSWYQQVLGQGPQFIFQYYEKEERGRGNFPDRFSARQFPNYSSELNVNALLLGDSALYLCASSWDRGTDTEAFFGQGTRLTVV.

This clone was counted between two and nine times. The chain carries TRBV5-1 and TRBJ2-1; TRBD2 matches 10 bases. Germline loops: CDR1 SGHRS, CDR2 YFSETQ. The CDR3 runs to 16 residues. The V and J ends lost 2 bases and 8 bases, in that order; junction bases with no gene match: 10. CDR3: CASSFVEAGGPDEQFF. Written as DNA, the CDR3 is TGCGCCAGCAGCTTCGTCGAAGCGGGGGGGCCCGATGAGCAGTTCTTC.

CDR3 amino acids: CAWTPTGTRGHEQFF. CDR3 nucleotide sequence: TGTGCCTGGACCCCCACCGGGACTAGAGGCCATGAGCAGTTCTTC. The chain has TRBV30 and TRBJ2-1, with 8 bases aligning to TRBD2. Trimming at V came to 4 bases and at J to 8 bases, leaving 13 bases not matched to a gene. Germline lookup yields CDR1 GTSNPN and CDR2 SVGIG (reference sequence). The CDR3 contains 15 residues.

CDR3 bases: TGCGCCAGCAGCCAAGAGACATCCATCTCTGGGGCCAACGTCCTGACTTTC. It is translated as CASSQETSISGANVLTF. The rearrangement uses TRBV4-3 and TRBJ2-6, with unresolved D. The germline V gene has CDR1 LGHNA and CDR2 YSLEER. The CDR3 is 17 residues long. Trimming left V 0 bases short and J 0 bases short, with 9 bases between.

This chain links TRBV28 with TRBJ1-4; perhaps TRBD1 as D (6 bases). V lost 6 bases and J 0 bases, leaving 8 bases between the germline ends. This CDR3 region has 14 residues. From germline, CDR1 is MDHEN and CDR2 SYDVKM. CDR3 in amino acids: CASSRTATNEKLFF. The CDR3, as DNA: TGTGCCAGCAGCCGGACAGCAACTAATGAAAAACTGTTTTTT.

The gene calls are TRBV10-3 and TRBJ1-6; D remains unclear. Germline assignment: CDR1 ENHRY and CDR2 SYGVKD. The V gene lost 11 bases and the J gene lost 5 bases, with 16 bases spanning the gap. The CDR3 extends over 14 amino acids. The DNA for the CDR3 is TGTGCCGCCGCGGTGGGCGGGGATAATTCACCCCTCCACTTT. Residues: CAAAVGGDNSPLHF.

The chain links TRBV11-2 to TRBJ2-2; the D gene is possibly TRBD2 (6 bases). The germline V gene has CDR1 SGHAT and CDR2 FQNNGV. The germline V and J ends were trimmed by 1 base and 0 bases, with 12 bases remaining between them. The CDR3 totals 17 residues. In DNA form, the CDR3 reads TGTGCCAGCAGCTTAGCCCCCGCGGGGACGAACACCGGGGAGCTGTTTTTT. Amino acid sequence: CASSLAPAGTNTGELFF.

The chain has TRBV7-9 and TRBJ2-1; 8 positions agree with TRBD1. Trimming cost V 4 bases and J 6 bases; bases outside gene matches: 8. CDR3 length: 15 residues. Germline-derived CDR1 and CDR2 are SEHNR and FQNEAQ (reference sequence). The CDR3: CASSSRWTGSNEQFF. The CDR3 DNA reads as TGTGCCAGCAGCTCGCGGTGGACAGGGTCCAATGAGCAGTTCTTC.

The chain joins TRBV7-2 to TRBJ2-7; D possibly corresponds to TRBD2 (5 bases). The CDR3 totals 15 residues. Trimming shortened V by 0 bases and J by 2 bases, and 11 bases separated the two germline ends. CDR1 is SGHTA, CDR2 FQGNSA, per germline. CDR3 amino acids: CASSLAAGGAYEQYF. The CDR3 region has the DNA TGTGCCAGCAGCTTAGCGGCGGGCGGAGCCTACGAGCAGTACTTC.

Here the CDR3 reads CASSLEGRGAFF. In DNA, the CDR3 is TGTGCCAGCTCCCTCGAAGGCAGAGGAGCTTTCTTT. The chain has TRBV18 and TRBJ1-1; D call uncertain. Trimming pared 6 bases from V and 10 bases from J, leaving 15 bases between. The CDR3 runs to 12 residues. Germline values: CDR1 KGHSH, CDR2 LQKENI.

V gene TRBV15 combines with J gene TRBJ1-1; D perhaps matches TRBD1 (5 bases). This CDR3 spans 13 amino acids. V dropped 0 bases and J dropped 10 bases, with 12 bases sitting between them. Germline V gives CDR1 LNHNV, CDR2 YYDKDF (reference sequence). The CDR3 spells CATSRDAGGVAFF. The CDR3 region has the DNA TGTGCCACCAGCAGAGACGCCGGGGGAGTAGCTTTCTTT.

In nucleotides, the CDR3 is TGCGCCAGCAGCCAAGATCGGGGGGTCCAGCCCCAGCATTTT. Its protein is CASSQDRGVQPQHF. The genes are TRBV4-1 and TRBJ1-5, with D possibly TRBD1 on 5 matching bases. Trimming took off 0 bases at V and 7 bases at J, with 10 bases between the two ends. Per germline, CDR1 MGHRA and CDR2 YSYEKL. The length of the CDR3 is 14 residues.

The chain has TRBV7-2 and TRBJ1-5; TRBD1 aligns across 8 bases. CDR3 length: 15 amino acids. Germline assignment: CDR1 SGHTA and CDR2 FQGNSA. After removal of 4 bases from V and 2 bases from J, the junction contained 4 bases not matched to a gene. The CDR3 loop reads CASSWDRLGNQPQHF. The DNA of the CDR3 is TGTGCCAGCAGCTGGGACAGGCTCGGCAATCAGCCCCAGCATTTT.

This clone appeared a few times. The genes are TRBV28 and TRBJ1-4; the match to TRBD1 covers 8 bases. The CDR3 sequence is 15 residues long. The junction had 8 bases not matched to a gene; V was cut back by 6 bases and J by 5 bases. Germline values: CDR1 MDHEN, CDR2 SYDVKM. In nucleotides, the CDR3 is TGTGCCAGCAGCCAGGGGGCGCTTTCCAATGAAAAACTGTTTTTT. Protein sequence: CASSQGALSNEKLFF.

The chain uses TRBV19 and TRBJ2-6; TRBD2 aligns across 8 bases. CDR3 length equals 19 residues. With V trimmed by 1 base and J by 1 base, 9 bases remained unmatched. Germline V gene sequence: CDR1 LNHDA, CDR2 SQIVND (reference sequence). CDR3 sequence reads: CASSIAGRGALSGANVLTF. The CDR3 DNA sequence: TGTGCCAGTAGTATAGCAGGGCGGGGGGCTCTATCTGGGGCCAACGTCCTGACTTTC.

The V gene is TRBV28, the J gene TRBJ1-6; 8 bases map to TRBD1. This CDR3 comprises 16 residues. V lost 5 bases and J lost 10; bases outside the gene matches: 13. Germline assignment: CDR1 MDHEN and CDR2 SYDVKM. The chain's CDR3 is CASSPPSTGARSPLHF. Here the CDR3 DNA reads TGTGCCAGCAGTCCCCCCTCGACAGGGGCTAGGTCACCCCTCCACTTT.

V gene TRBV7-2 combines with J gene TRBJ2-7, with 7 bases matching TRBD1. The CDR3 is 13 amino acids. Germline CDR1 SGHTA, CDR2 FQGNSA. V trimming: 5 bases; J trimming: 3 bases; junction bases outside the gene matches: 4. CDR3 sequence reads: CASSQGTDYEQYF. CDR3 nucleotides: TGTGCCAGCAGCCAAGGGACAGACTACGAGCAGTACTTC.

V is TRBV19 and J is TRBJ2-2; TRBD1 matches at 7 bases. V shed 0 bases and J 6 bases; nucleotides not matched to a gene: 1. The CDR3 has 14 residues. Germline V gene sequence: CDR1 LNHDA, CDR2 SQIVND (reference sequence). The DNA of the CDR3 is TGTGCCAGTAGTATAGAAGGGGGCGCCGGGGAGCTGTTTTTT. It is translated as CASSIEGGAGELFF.